Here is one TCR beta chain with its context. The data stem from a study of CD8 T cells in Susac syndrome. The diagnostic criteria for definite or probable disease, as recently defined, were met by the patients with Susac syndrome. An amount of RNA that ranged from roughly 0.5 to 1 ug was reverse transcribed with random hexamers. From the immunoSEQ multiplex PCR reads, TCRdb called clonotypes with MiXCR, one entry per CDR3 protein. The table lists 150,000 to 200,000 distinct CDR3 sequences, about 94% of them singletons. The TCR sequence derives from a human donor with Susac syndrome. Sequencing was carried out using CD4+ T cells from PBMCs.

The CDR3 sequence: CASRDREAVETQYF. CDR3 DNA sequence: TGTGCCAGCCGCGACAGGGAAGCGGTGGAGACCCAGTACTTC. This chain joins TRBV12-3 or TRBV12-4 and TRBJ2-5, with 7 bases identical to TRBD1. The length of the CDR3 is 14 residues. The ends lost 8 bases at V and 5 bases at J; junction bases unmatched: 11.